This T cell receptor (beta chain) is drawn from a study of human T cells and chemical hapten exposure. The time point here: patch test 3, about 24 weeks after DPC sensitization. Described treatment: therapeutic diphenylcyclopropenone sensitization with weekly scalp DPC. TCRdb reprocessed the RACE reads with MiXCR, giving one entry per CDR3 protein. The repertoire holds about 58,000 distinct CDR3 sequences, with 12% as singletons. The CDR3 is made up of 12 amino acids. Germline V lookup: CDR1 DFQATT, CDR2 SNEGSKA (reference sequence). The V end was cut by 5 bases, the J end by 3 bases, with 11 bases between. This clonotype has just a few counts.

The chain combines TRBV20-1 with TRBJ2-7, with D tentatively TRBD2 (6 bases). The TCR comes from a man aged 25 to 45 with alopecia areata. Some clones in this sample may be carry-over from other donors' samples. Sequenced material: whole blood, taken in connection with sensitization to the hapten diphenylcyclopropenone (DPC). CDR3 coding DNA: TGCAGTGCTCGTAGCGGAATCTACGAGCAGTACTTC. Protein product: CSARSGIYEQYF.